The present entry profiles one T cell receptor (beta chain) with its context. The CDR3 totals 14 residues. Trimming cost V 2 bases and J 2 bases, with 10 bases left between them. Germline lookup yields CDR1 SGHTA and CDR2 FQGNSA. TCRdb keeps only in-frame clones here, not all; method: immunoSEQ multiplex PCR. Here the sample spans around 4,300 clones, about 96% being singletons. The time point here: pre-treatment baseline. Disease control meant complete response, partial response or stable disease at 12 weeks. These data belong to a study of blood T cell dynamics during melanoma immunotherapy. This TCR was sampled from a human donor with melanoma. The sample in question was effector memory CD8+ T cells from blood, obtained from a patient treated with checkpoint blockade. The chain employs TRBV7-2 and TRBJ2-7; D may correspond to TRBD1 or TRBD2 (6 bases each). The CDR3, as DNA: TGTGCCAGCAGCTTATCGGGGGACACCTACGAGCAGTACTTC. Translated: CASSLSGDTYEQYF.